These 29 T cell receptor beta chains were all obtained from the same sample, sequenced in a study of T cells in Graves' hyperthyroidism and ophthalmopathy. RNA transcripts provided the source from which TCR beta CDR3 regions were amplified. A set of HTBI primers served as the primers for a first-round RT-PCR of the TCR CDR3. TCRdb reprocessed the multiplex PCR reads via MiXCR and lists one record per CDR3 protein. The repertoire holds approximately 700,000 distinct CDR3 sequences, roughly 15% seen once, with 8.4% in the top ten. Sequencing was carried out using blood. These receptors originate from a man aged 18 to 35 with Graves' hyperthyroidism.

The chain's CDR3 is CASSQDSVREDGYTF. CDR3 in DNA: TGCGCCAGCAGCCAAGATAGTGTCAGGGAGGATGGCTACACCTTC. The gene calls are TRBV4-3 and TRBJ1-2, with TRBD1 as a possible D gene (5 bases). Germline V gene data show CDR1 as LGHNA and CDR2 as YSLEER. Trimming took 0 bases from V and 6 from J, leaving 14 bases between them. The CDR3 is 15 residues long.

This clonotype was seen only a few times. V gene TRBV28 combines with J gene TRBJ1-6; D remains ambiguous. The V end was cut by 4 bases, the J end by 7 bases, with 5 bases between. CDR1 and CDR2 (germline): MDHEN, SYDVKM. CDR3 length: 12 amino acids. The CDR3 bases are TGTGCCAGCAGTTCACAGAATTCACCCCTCCACTTT. It encodes CASSSQNSPLHF.

This sequence joins TRBV29-1 and TRBJ2-1, with no clear D. This CDR3 is 13 amino acids long. Per the germline V gene, CDR1 is SQVTM and CDR2 is ANQGSEA. V lost 6 bases and J lost 0, with 9 bases in between. In nucleotides, the CDR3 is TGCAGCGTCGGGCAGTACTCCTACAATGAGCAGTTCTTC. The encoded protein is CSVGQYSYNEQFF.

This clonotype was picked up many times. The gene calls are TRBV18 and TRBJ1-4; unclear D gene. Germline loops: CDR1 KGHSH, CDR2 LQKENI. V lost 4 bases and J lost 1, with 4 bases in between. This CDR3 is built from 13 residues. CDR3 sequence reads: CASSRGTNEKLFF. The CDR3 DNA sequence: TGTGCCAGCTCACGGGGAACTAATGAAAAACTGTTTTTT.

In its sample, this clonotype was seen many times. This chain joins TRBV12-3 or TRBV12-4 and TRBJ1-1, with D unresolved. Between the trimmed V and J ends, which lost 3 bases and 0 bases, there was a span of 8 bases. This CDR3 has 14 amino acids. In DNA, the CDR3 is TGTGCCAGCAGTTTTAGACTCTTGAACACTGAAGCTTTCTTT. Protein sequence: CASSFRLLNTEAFF.

The rearrangement joins TRBV20-1 to TRBJ2-7, with D perhaps matching TRBD2 (6 bases). Trimming shortened V by 3 bases and J by 0 bases, and 9 bases separated the two germline ends. This CDR3 has 13 amino acids. Germline lookup yields CDR1 DFQATT and CDR2 SNEGSKA (reference sequence). The CDR3 DNA is TGCAGTGCTAGCGGGAGTACCTCCTACGAGCAGTACTTC. This sequence encodes CSASGSTSYEQYF.

This clonotype has a handful of counts. The genes are TRBV2 and TRBJ1-5, with 11 bases that match TRBD1. V lost 3 bases to trimming and J lost 6 bases; unmatched junction nucleotides: 4. This CDR3 is 15 amino acids long. The germline CDR1 and CDR2 sequences are SNHLY and FYNNEI. Here the CDR3 DNA reads TGTGCCAGCAGTGACCCGGACAGGGGGCGTCAGCCCCAGCATTTT. The encoded protein is CASSDPDRGRQPQHF.

This clonotype was detected ten times or more. The chain carries TRBV6-1 and TRBJ2-7, with TRBD2 identical over 8 bases. Germline CDR1 reads MNHNS; CDR2 reads SASEGT. J lost 0 bases, V lost 5 bases, and 6 bases had no gene match. This CDR3 region has 15 residues. CDR3 nucleotides: TGTGCCAGCAGTTGGGCTAGCGGGTCCTCCTACGAGCAGTACTTC. Amino acids: CASSWASGSSYEQYF.

The V and J genes are TRBV7-9 and TRBJ2-1, with 8 bases matching TRBD1. Germline assignment: CDR1 SEHNR and CDR2 FQNEAQ (reference sequence). With V trimmed by 5 bases and J by 6 bases, 9 bases remained unmatched. This CDR3 contains 15 residues. This chain's CDR3 is CASSPRTGFGNEQFF. For the CDR3, the DNA is TGTGCCAGCAGCCCAAGGACAGGGTTCGGCAATGAGCAGTTCTTC.

This clonotype was observed many times. The chain employs TRBV6-1 and TRBJ2-7; either TRBD1 or TRBD2 may fit D (5 bases each). CDR1 and CDR2 (germline): MNHNS, SASEGT. Trimming shortened V by 2 bases and J by 0 bases, and 14 bases separated the two germline ends. This CDR3 has 16 residues. In DNA form, the CDR3 reads TGTGCCAGCAGTGAAAGTGTGGGGCGGGTCTCCTACGAGCAGTACTTC. Translating gives CASSESVGRVSYEQYF.

This clonotype has ten or more counts. The chain is built from TRBV2 and TRBJ1-1; D is unclear. V was cut by 4 bases and J by 1 base, with 7 bases left in between. The germline CDR1 and CDR2 sequences are SNHLY and FYNNEI. This CDR3 region has 13 residues. The CDR3 loop reads CASSAQKNTEAFF. Here the CDR3 DNA reads TGTGCCAGCAGTGCGCAGAAGAACACTGAAGCTTTCTTT.

This clonotype showed up many times. The rearrangement joins TRBV24-1 to TRBJ1-2, with 9 bases fitting TRBD1. CDR1 and CDR2 (germline): KGHDR, SFDVKD. This CDR3 comprises 15 residues. Losses at the gene ends were 5 bases for V and 5 bases for J; bases not matched to a gene: 8. The CDR3 region is CATSGPGQGLYGYTF. DNA of the CDR3: TGTGCCACCAGTGGACCGGGACAGGGACTTTATGGCTACACCTTC.

This clonotype was counted at least ten times. J is TRBJ2-5 and V is TRBV20-1; TRBD2 matches 9 bases. The germline V gene has CDR1 DFQATT and CDR2 SNEGSKA (reference sequence). This CDR3 is built from 15 residues. J was trimmed by 2 bases and V by 4 bases; bases with no gene match: 8. The CDR3 DNA reads as TGCAGTGCTACCTTAGCGGGAGTGCGACAAGAGACCCAGTACTTC. It is translated as CSATLAGVRQETQYF.

This clonotype occurred many times. The V call is TRBV12-3 or TRBV12-4, the J call TRBJ2-1, with D perhaps matching TRBD2 (6 bases). V was clipped by 4 bases and J by 3 bases, with 13 bases between them. There are 15 residues in the CDR3. CDR3 sequence reads: CASSSPGSGYNEQFF. The DNA for the CDR3 is TGTGCCAGCAGTTCACCGGGTAGCGGCTACAATGAGCAGTTCTTC.

Only a few counts were recorded for this clonotype. The rearrangement links TRBV20-1 to TRBJ1-2, with a tentative D call TRBD1 (6 bases). Trimming cost V 0 bases and J 3 bases, with 8 bases left between them. This CDR3 has 13 amino acids. Per the germline V gene, CDR1 is DFQATT and CDR2 is SNEGSKA (reference sequence). CDR3 in DNA: TGCAGTGCTAGAGAGACAGGATACTATGGCTACACCTTC. Encoded protein: CSARETGYYGYTF.

V is TRBV5-6 and J is TRBJ2-7; 8 positions match TRBD2. Germline CDR1 and CDR2: SGHDT and YYEEEE. The CDR3 is 18 amino acids. Germline trimming cut 3 bases from V and 0 bases from J; bases unmatched to any gene: 14. In nucleotides, the CDR3 is TGTGCCAGCAGCTGGGGGTTGGCTAGCGGGTCGAGCTCCTACGAGCAGTACTTC. Its protein product is CASSWGLASGSSSYEQYF.

This clonotype came up many times. This rearrangement joins TRBV12-3 or TRBV12-4 to TRBJ1-1; D is unclear. Trimming shortened V by 3 bases and J by 6 bases, and 8 bases separated the two germline ends. CDR3 length: 12 residues. For the CDR3, the DNA is TGTGCCAGCAGTTTCTGGTCCTCTGAAGCTTTCTTT. As protein: CASSFWSSEAFF.

This clonotype was recorded at least ten times. This chain connects TRBV11-2 to TRBJ2-3; TRBD2 is a possible D gene (5 bases). The germline CDR1 and CDR2 sequences are SGHAT and FQNNGV. V gave up 3 bases and J gave up 8 bases, with 12 bases separating them. This CDR3 has 13 residues. CDR3 nucleotides: TGTGCCAGCAGCTTCCTCGGGGTCGGTACGCAGTATTTT. Its protein product is CASSFLGVGTQYF.

This clonotype has only a few counts. CDR3 bases: TGTGCCAGCCCTTCTCCCTCCCAGTGGGACGGTACGCCTGGGGCCAACGTCCTGACTTTC. It is translated as CASPSPSQWDGTPGANVLTF. The J gene is TRBJ2-6, the V gene TRBV6-2 or TRBV6-3; D is perhaps TRBD1 or TRBD2 (5 bases each). The CDR3 extends over 20 amino acids. Germline V gene sequence: CDR1 MNHEY, CDR2 SVGEGT. The ends were cut back, 8 bases at V and 2 bases at J, with 28 bases in the middle.

The chain carries TRBV11-2 and TRBJ2-1; D is perhaps TRBD2 (5 bases). V gave up 3 bases and J gave up 7 bases, with 16 bases separating them. The CDR3 covers 15 residues. Germline loops: CDR1 SGHAT, CDR2 FQNNGV. In nucleotides, the CDR3 is TGTGCCAGCAGCTTGGCCCTGGACCCGGGGAATGAGCAGTTCTTC. This translates into CASSLALDPGNEQFF.

This clonotype appeared a few times. The V call is TRBV6-1, the J call TRBJ2-6; D may be TRBD1 (6 bases). V was pared by 3 bases and J by 3 bases, with 9 bases between. The CDR3 consists of 15 residues. Germline loops: CDR1 MNHNS, CDR2 SASEGT. The CDR3 bases are TGTGCCAGCAGTGACACAGGGTTTGGGGCCAACGTCCTGACTTTC. Protein: CASSDTGFGANVLTF.

The chain links TRBV9 to TRBJ1-4, with TRBD1 matching 10 bases. Per germline, CDR1 SGDLS and CDR2 YYNGEE. V shed 2 bases and J 8 bases; nucleotides not matched to a gene: 6. The CDR3 is 15 amino acids. CDR3 nucleotide sequence: TGTGCCAGCAGCGTGGGACAGGGGAATAGGGAAAAACTGTTTTTT. It codes for CASSVGQGNREKLFF.

In this sample, this clonotype turned up a few times. A much larger clone differs by one base, so this may be a read error. The rearrangement uses TRBV20-1 and TRBJ2-7; 11 nucleotides agree with TRBD2. With V trimmed by 7 bases and J by 2 bases, 4 bases remained unmatched. The germline V gene encodes CDR1 DFQATT and CDR2 SNEGSKA (reference sequence). The length of the CDR3 is 13 residues. CDR3 in DNA: TGCAGTGTTACTAGCGGGAGCCCCTACGAGCAGTACTTC. Translation: CSVTSGSPYEQYF.

Only a few counts were recorded for this clonotype. The chain joins TRBV20-1 to TRBJ2-7; TRBD2 might be the D (6 bases). This CDR3 comprises 16 residues. Between the trimmed V and J ends, which lost 5 bases and 2 bases, there was a span of 22 bases. The germline V gene has CDR1 DFQATT and CDR2 SNEGSKA (reference sequence). CDR3 sequence reads: CSASDRTGARPYEQYF. The CDR3 coding sequence is TGCAGTGCTTCTGACCGCACGGGAGCCAGACCCTACGAGCAGTACTTC.

This clonotype was picked up a small number of times. CDR3 nucleotides: TGTGCCAGCAGGGACCGCAGAACGGGCGCAACTAATGAAAAACTGTTTTTT. This codes for CASRDRRTGATNEKLFF. V usage is TRBV2 and J usage is TRBJ1-4, with D uncertain. V lost 6 bases and J 0 bases, leaving 17 bases between the germline ends. CDR3 size: 17 residues. CDR1 SNHLY and CDR2 FYNNEI come from the germline V gene.

There are many counts of this clonotype. V gene TRBV7-2 combines with J gene TRBJ2-7, with D perhaps TRBD1 or TRBD2 (7 bases each). The CDR3 spans 15 residues. The germline CDR1 and CDR2 sequences are SGHTA and FQGNSA. Deletions cut 7 bases from V and 5 bases from J, with 21 bases between. CDR3 loop: CASNLQGGGKDEQYF. Written as DNA, the CDR3 is TGTGCCAGCAACCTGCAGGGGGGGGGGAAGGACGAGCAGTACTTC. Full variable domain (remainder filled in from reference TRBV7-2 and TRBJ2-7): GAGVSQSPSNKVTEKGKDVELRCDPISGHTALYWYRQSLGQGLEFLIYFQGNSAPDKSGLPSDRFSAERTGGSVSTLTIQRTQQEDSAVYLCASNLQGGGKDEQYFGPGTRLTVT.

As for this clonotype: This clone may be a read error of a much larger clone one base away. This chain joins TRBV29-1 and TRBJ1-1, with D uncertain. Trimming shortened V by 1 base and J by 5 bases, and 11 bases separated the two germline ends. Germline V CDR1 and CDR2: SQVTM, ANQGSEA. The CDR3 spans 13 residues. The CDR3 region has the DNA TGCAGCGTTGAAGGCACGAGGCATACTGAAGCTTTCTTT. Translation: CSVEGTRHTEAFF. Supplemented by reference TRBV29-1 and TRBJ1-1, the full variable domain reads SAVISQKPSRDICQRGTSLTIQCQVDSQVTMMFWYRQQPGQSLTLIATANQGSEATYESGFVIDKFPISRPNLTFSTLTVSNMSPEDSSIYLCSVEGTRHTEAFFGQGTRLTVV.

A few counts support this clonotype. The rearrangement joins TRBV20-1 to TRBJ2-2, with D tentatively TRBD2 (5 bases). This CDR3 spans 14 amino acids. Per germline, CDR1 DFQATT and CDR2 SNEGSKA (reference sequence). Trimming took 1 base from V and 4 from J, leaving 10 bases between them. The DNA for the CDR3 is TGCAGTGCTAGAGTGGCGGGCGGCACCGGGGAGCTGTTTTTT. Translation gives CSARVAGGTGELFF.

Turning to this clonotype: At one boundary the junction diverges from the germline segment, which might be a read error. This rearrangement joins TRBV7-7 to TRBJ2-2, with 9 bases lining up with TRBD1. The CDR3 contains 16 residues. From germline, CDR1 is SSHAT and CDR2 FNYEAQ (reference sequence). The CDR3 sequence: CASSVDRGLNTGELFF. The CDR3 nucleotides read TGTGCTAGCAGCGTGGACAGGGGTCTCAACACCGGGGAGCTGTTTTTT.